What follows are 16 T cell receptor beta chains derived from one specimen sequenced in a study of blood T cells in healthy people across ages (dated by TCRdb to the mid-2010s). Receptor amplification or capture employed 5' RACE. Reads for this sample came from an Illumina HiSeq 2500. The second PCR ran for about 6 to 12 cycles and used a J-beta primer mix along with a sample-barcoded 5' primer. In TCRdb, the public reads were trimmed at Q25 with fastp and aligned with MiXCR, with productive beta chains retained. Each CDR3 protein appears once, grouped with its most common genes and DNA. For this sample the table gives over a million distinct CDR3 sequences, of which 42% were detected only once. The top ten clonotypes cover about 4% of the sample. Input material: blood. These receptors were obtained from a young woman in good health.

As to this clonotype: A much larger clonotype is one base distant, so this may be a read error. The rearrangement links TRBV4-3 to TRBJ2-1, with a tentative D call TRBD1 (6 bases). The CDR3 consists of 14 residues. Germline CDR1 is LGHNA and CDR2 is YSLEER. V dropped 1 base and J dropped 10 bases, with 14 bases sitting between them. The CDR3 DNA sequence: TGCGCCAGCAGCCAAGTACAGGGTTTCGACGAGCAGTTCTTC. It specifies CASSQVQGFDEQFF.

In its sample, this clonotype was seen a few times. The chain links TRBV7-2 to TRBJ1-5; D is possibly TRBD1 (5 bases). Germline V lookup: CDR1 SGHTA, CDR2 FQGNSA. The CDR3 runs to 16 residues. Trimming removed 4 bases from V and 1 base from J, with 14 bases in between. CDR3 protein: CASSSLGGRSNQPQHF. The CDR3 DNA sequence: TGTGCCAGCAGCTCGTTGGGGGGACGGAGCAATCAGCCCCAGCATTTT.

This chain uses TRBV29-1 with TRBJ1-2, with D maybe TRBD1 (5 bases). Germline V CDR1 and CDR2: SQVTM, ANQGSEA. The length of the CDR3 is 12 residues. V was cut by 4 bases and J by 7 bases, with 13 bases left in between. The CDR3 protein is CSVAGRAFGYTF. As DNA, the CDR3 is TGCAGCGTTGCGGGCAGGGCCTTTGGCTACACCTTC.

V and J are TRBV6-5 and TRBJ2-5; possible D gene TRBD1, 5 bases. Near its end, the DNA agrees better with TRBJ2-7, so the J call may be wrong. The CDR3 has 15 residues. Germline lookup yields CDR1 MNHEY and CDR2 SVGAGI. CDR3 nucleotides: TGTGCCAGCAGTTATGGGGCCGTCCCCACCCACGAGCAGTACTTC. This sequence encodes CASSYGAVPTHEQYF.

The table lists this clonotype with a few counts. This chain connects TRBV5-5 to TRBJ2-3, with 9 bases that match TRBD1. This CDR3 contains 15 residues. Germline assignment: CDR1 SGHKS and CDR2 YYEKEE (reference sequence). The V segment lost 2 bases and the J segment 2 bases; nucleotides outside the gene matches: 3. CDR3 nucleotide sequence: TGTGCCAGCAGCTTCAGACAGGGGGACACAGATACGCAGTATTTT. It encodes CASSFRQGDTDTQYF. Supplemented by reference TRBV5-5 and TRBJ2-3, the full variable domain reads DAGVTQSPTHLIKTRGQQVTLRCSPISGHKSVSWYQQVLGQGPQFIFQYYEKEERGRGNFPDRFSARQFPNYSSELNVNALLLGDSALYLCASSFRQGDTDTQYFGPGTRLTVL.

As for this clonotype: Mismatch with germline at one junction end may stem from a read error. V usage is TRBV2 and J usage is TRBJ1-2; D unclear. The V gene's germline CDR1 is SNHLY and CDR2 FYNNEI. The CDR3 consists of 12 residues. As DNA, the CDR3 is TGTGCCAGCAGTGAGGAGGGCTATGGCCACACCTTC. Translating gives CASSEEGYGHTF. Looking up the rest from reference TRBV2 and TRBJ1-2 gives the full variable domain: EPEVTQTPSHQVTQMGQEVILRCVPISNHLYFYWYRQILGQKVEFLVSFYNNEISEKSEIFDDQFSVERPDGSNFTLKIRSTKLEDSAMYFCASSEEGYGHTFGSGTRLTVV.

CDR3 region: CSARVASEQYF. The CDR3 nucleotides are TGCAGTGCCCGCGTCGCTAGTGAGCAGTACTTC. The rearrangement links TRBV20-1 to TRBJ2-7; D gene uncertain. The ends were cut back, 6 bases at V and 7 bases at J, with 13 bases in the middle. Germline V gives CDR1 DFQATT, CDR2 SNEGSKA (reference sequence). CDR3 length equals 11 residues.

This clonotype was counted a few times. V gene TRBV11-2 combines with J gene TRBJ2-1; D unclear. V was cut by 1 base and J by 8 bases, with 6 bases left in between. From germline, CDR1 is SGHAT and CDR2 FQNNGV. This CDR3 region has 12 residues. The CDR3 nucleotides are TGTGCCAGCAGCTTAGGCGCTCATGAGCAGTTCTTC. Translation: CASSLGAHEQFF.

This chain uses TRBV3-1 with TRBJ2-1; no firm D call. Germline lookup yields CDR1 LGHDT and CDR2 YNNKEL (reference sequence). The CDR3 is 13 residues long. V lost 3 bases, J lost 0 bases, and 3 bases lay in between. For the CDR3, the DNA is TGTGCCAGCAGCCAGCCCTCCTACAATGAGCAGTTCTTC. Its protein is CASSQPSYNEQFF.

With respect to this clonotype: The junction departs from the called germline gene at one end, perhaps through a read error. The chain uses TRBV6-5 and TRBJ2-1, with 10 bases matching TRBD1. The CDR3 runs to 14 residues. Germline CDR1 MNHEY, CDR2 SVGAGI. The CDR3 coding sequence is TGTGTCAGCAGTTCGGGACAGGGGTACAATGAGCAGTTCTTC. As protein: CVSSSGQGYNEQFF.

A few counts support this clonotype. This chain uses TRBV6-2 or TRBV6-3 with TRBJ1-1; 8 bases line up with TRBD1. Germline V gene data show CDR1 as MNHEY and CDR2 as SVGEGT. Losses at the gene ends were 2 bases for V and 0 bases for J; bases not matched to a gene: 5. This CDR3 region has 16 residues. DNA for the CDR3: TGTGCCAGCAGTTACCCCCGGGACAGGATGAACACTGAAGCTTTCTTT. Translated: CASSYPRDRMNTEAFF.

On this clonotype itself: A read error is possible here, since a much larger clone lies one base away. The V call is TRBV2, the J call TRBJ2-6; D not resolved. The CDR3 spans 14 residues. Germline values: CDR1 SNHLY, CDR2 FYNNEI. Trimming took off 3 bases at V and 6 bases at J, with 9 bases between the two ends. CDR3 loop: CASSDTVEANVLTF. CDR3 sequence (DNA): TGTGCCAGCAGTGATACTGTTGAGGCCAACGTCCTGACTTTC.

The count of this clonotype is one. The gene calls are TRBV7-6 and TRBJ2-7; either TRBD1 or TRBD2 may fit D (5 bases each). The tail of the sequence fits TRBJ2-4 better, so the J call may be wrong. Germline CDR1 SGHVS, CDR2 FNYEAQ. This CDR3 has 18 residues. CDR3 residues: CASSPDSGLPLAKNIQYF. The CDR3 bases are TGTGCCAGCAGCCCCGACAGTGGACTCCCTTTAGCCAAAAACATTCAGTACTTC.

Concerning this clonotype itself: A much larger clone is a single base away; this may be a read error. The chain couples TRBV4-1 to TRBJ2-1; 8 bases line up with TRBD2. Looked up from germline, CDR1 is MGHRA and CDR2 is YSYEKL. CDR3 length: 14 residues. In nucleotides, the CDR3 is TGCGCCAACAGCCAGACGGGGGGGCCTATTGAGCAGTTCTTC. Translation: CANSQTGGPIEQFF.

As to this clonotype: A much larger clone lies one base from this, so it may be a read error. This chain links TRBV12-3 or TRBV12-4 with TRBJ2-3; possible D gene TRBD1, 6 bases. CDR3 length: 11 residues. The CDR3 nucleotides are TGTGCCAGCACCCCGACAGGTACGCAGTATTTT. This codes for CASTPTGTQYF.

This clonotype showed up many times. The chain is built from TRBV7-2 and TRBJ1-1; weak D call: TRBD1 (5 bases). The germline V gene has CDR1 SGHTA and CDR2 FQGNSA. Trimming removed 5 bases at V and 7 bases at J, with 11 bases between. CDR3 length equals 12 residues. CDR3 loop: CASSPRGIEAFF. In DNA form, the CDR3 reads TGTGCCAGCAGCCCGCGGGGGATTGAAGCTTTCTTT.